Below, 3 T cell receptor beta chains from the same sample are listed, as sequenced in a study of blood T cell repertoires in COVID-19. Profiling relied on immunoSEQ multiplex PCR, and the TCRdb table lists in-frame clones only, not all of them. The table shows about 70,000 clones, with roughly 77% occurring only once. The material sequenced was peripheral blood. These receptors were collected from an older woman with acute or convalescent COVID-19.

This chain links TRBV29-1 with TRBJ1-1; 10 positions agree with TRBD1. Germline CDR1 SQVTM, CDR2 ANQGSEA. The CDR3 is 14 residues long. The junction had 8 bases not matched to a gene; V was cut back by 4 bases and J by 6 bases. CDR3 DNA sequence: TGCAGCGTTGTACCCGGGACAGGGGCGGCTGAAGCTTTCTTT. This codes for CSVVPGTGAAEAFF.

CDR3 coding DNA: TGTGCCAGCAGCCTCCAGACAGGAAATTCACCCCTCCACTTT. Translating it yields CASSLQTGNSPLHF. The chain combines TRBV3-1 (or the pseudogene TRBV3-2) with TRBJ1-6, with D maybe TRBD1 (6 bases). The CDR3 is made up of 14 amino acids. CDR1 is LGHDT, CDR2 YNNKEL, per germline (reference sequence). Trimming removed 4 bases from V and 7 bases from J, with 11 bases in between.

V and J are TRBV30 and TRBJ2-1, with a possible D match to TRBD2 (5 bases). The germline V and J ends were trimmed by 2 bases and 9 bases, with 11 bases remaining between them. Per the germline V gene, CDR1 is GTSNPN and CDR2 is SVGIG (reference sequence). The CDR3 totals 12 residues. CDR3: CAWSPLATEQFF. The CDR3 DNA follows: TGTGCCTGGAGTCCTCTAGCCACTGAGCAGTTCTTC.